This entry lists 20 T cell receptor beta chains sequenced from one sample in a study of Ad26.COV2.S vaccination and SARS-CoV-2 variants. Sequencing was performed with immunoSEQ multiplex PCR; in TCRdb, only in-frame clones are kept and a portion is missing. The repertoire consists of some 400,000 clones, with approximately 89% occurring once and the leading ten covering 1.5% to 2%. Indicated treatment: around 19 received Ad26.COV2.S at low or high dose, single or two shots; roughly five received placebo; per-sample allocation not given. Day 63 after the first injection of vaccine or placebo was the sampling time. Sequencing used peripheral blood, obtained in a trial of Ad26.COV2.S vaccine versus placebo. The receptors stem from a person aged 18-60 years who received the Ad26.COV2.S COVID-19 vaccine or a placebo.

This rearrangement joins TRBV30 to TRBJ1-1, with D hard to call. The CDR3 totals 12 residues. V lost 6 bases and J 5 bases, leaving 13 bases between the germline ends. Germline values: CDR1 GTSNPN, CDR2 SVGIG (reference sequence). The CDR3 spells CACARDRTEAFF. In nucleotides, the CDR3 is TGTGCCTGTGCTAGGGATCGGACTGAAGCTTTCTTT. The entire variable domain, with the rest obtained from reference TRBV30 and TRBJ1-1, is as follows: SQTIHQWPATLVQPVGSPLSLECTVEGTSNPNLYWYRQAAGRGLQLLFYSVGIGQISSEVPQNLSASRPQDRQFILSSKKLLLSDSGFYLCACARDRTEAFFGQGTRLTVV.

This chain uses TRBV3-1 (or the pseudogene TRBV3-2) with TRBJ1-2; D is undetermined. The CDR3 is made up of 15 amino acids. The V end lost 0 bases, the J end lost 2 bases, and 10 bases lay between the germline ends. From germline, CDR1 is LGHDT and CDR2 YNNKEL (reference sequence). In nucleotides, the CDR3 is TGTGCCAGCAGCCAAGACACAGTCAGAAACTATGGCTACACCTTC. This translates into CASSQDTVRNYGYTF.

The chain employs TRBV29-1 and TRBJ2-3; D unresolved. The germline V gene encodes CDR1 SQVTM and CDR2 ANQGSEA. The CDR3 runs to 13 residues. The V end lost 7 bases, the J end lost 5 bases, and 16 bases lay between the germline ends. CDR3 amino acids: CSAHKPGRDTQYF. The CDR3 region has the DNA TGCAGCGCCCATAAACCGGGTAGAGATACGCAGTATTTT.

The chain employs TRBV30 and TRBJ2-6; D gene unclear. CDR3 size: 13 residues. Germline CDR1 GTSNPN, CDR2 SVGIG (reference sequence). V was pared by 4 bases and J by 1 base, with 5 bases between. CDR3 sequence (DNA): TGTGCCTGGATCTATTCTGGGGCCAACGTCCTGACTTTC. As protein: CAWIYSGANVLTF.

The rearrangement uses TRBV10-3 and TRBJ2-7; D call uncertain. Germline CDR1 reads ENHRY; CDR2 reads SYGVKD. Trimming took off 2 bases at V and 3 bases at J, with 2 bases between the two ends. The CDR3 length is 11 residues. For the CDR3, the DNA is TGTGCCATCAGTGAGGACTACGAGCAGTACTTC. This sequence encodes CAISEDYEQYF.

The chain joins TRBV5-1 to TRBJ1-1; a possible D gene is TRBD1 (6 bases). The ends were cut back, 2 bases at V and 1 base at J, with 9 bases in the middle. This CDR3 comprises 14 residues. CDR1 and CDR2 from the germline V gene are SGHRS and YFSETQ. CDR3 sequence (DNA): TGCGCCAGCAGCTTACAGGGAGGGAACACTGAAGCTTTCTTT. It specifies CASSLQGGNTEAFF.

This clone was found a few times. The chain uses TRBV6-5 and TRBJ2-5; TRBD2 is a possible D gene (7 bases). CDR1 and CDR2 from the germline V gene are MNHEY and SVGAGI. Trimming cost V 6 bases and J 4 bases, with 15 bases left between them. The CDR3 totals 14 residues. CDR3 region: CASRSPGGGETQYF. CDR3 DNA sequence: TGTGCCAGCAGGTCACCGGGGGGCGGAGAGACCCAGTACTTC.

This chain joins TRBV6-2 or TRBV6-3 and TRBJ2-3; TRBD1 might be the D (5 bases). Trimming shortened V by 4 bases and J by 0 bases, and 11 bases separated the two germline ends. The CDR3 is made up of 15 amino acids. The V gene's germline CDR1 is MNHEY and CDR2 SVGEGT. Here the CDR3 reads CASSWGGPSTDTQYF. CDR3 coding DNA: TGTGCCAGCAGTTGGGGCGGCCCTAGCACAGATACGCAGTATTTT.

The chain uses TRBV28 and TRBJ2-5, with D tentatively TRBD2 (6 bases). The CDR3 covers 14 residues. Per germline, CDR1 MDHEN and CDR2 SYDVKM. The V end was cut by 4 bases, the J end by 2 bases, with 11 bases between. The CDR3 loop reads CASSSRDLQETQYF. As DNA, the CDR3 is TGTGCCAGCAGTTCCCGGGACTTACAAGAGACCCAGTACTTC. Supplemented by reference TRBV28 and TRBJ2-5, the full variable domain reads DVKVTQSSRYLVKRTGEKVFLECVQDMDHENMFWYRQDPGLGLRLIYFSYDVKMKEKGDIPEGYSVSREKKERFSLILESASTNQTSMYLCASSSRDLQETQYFGPGTRLLVL.

The chain recombines TRBV3-1 (or the pseudogene TRBV3-2) with TRBJ1-3; possible D gene TRBD1, 5 bases. Germline CDR1 reads LGHDT; CDR2 reads YNNKEL (reference sequence). Between the trimmed V and J ends, which lost 0 bases and 4 bases, there was a span of 10 bases. The CDR3 has 15 amino acids. The CDR3 here is CASSQDPGLGNTIYF. The CDR3 nucleotides are TGTGCCAGCAGCCAAGATCCAGGGTTAGGAAACACCATATATTTT.

The rearrangement uses TRBV18 and TRBJ1-1; tentatively, D is TRBD1 (5 bases). The germline V and J ends were trimmed by 9 bases and 1 base, with 9 bases remaining between them. The germline V gene has CDR1 KGHSH and CDR2 LQKENI. This CDR3 has 12 residues. CDR3 protein: CASSRGNTEAFF. CDR3 DNA sequence: TGTGCCAGTTCAAGGGGGAACACTGAAGCTTTCTTT.

The chain joins TRBV6-2 or TRBV6-3 to TRBJ2-1, with 8 bases lining up with TRBD1. The CDR3 spans 15 residues. With V trimmed by 6 bases and J by 5 bases, 9 bases remained unmatched. Germline V lookup: CDR1 MNHEY, CDR2 SVGEGT. CDR3 DNA sequence: TGTGCCAGCAGCCCAGACAGGGGCGTCCACAATGAGCAGTTCTTC. It specifies CASSPDRGVHNEQFF.

Worth noting for this clone: One end of the junction is discordant with germline, which a read error may explain. The chain combines TRBV3-1 (or the pseudogene TRBV3-2) with TRBJ2-3, with 13 nucleotides matching TRBD2. CDR1 is LGHDT, CDR2 YNNKEL, per germline (reference sequence). The CDR3 runs to 16 residues. CDR3 DNA: TGTGCCAGCAGCCTCAGGACTAGCGGGAGTACAGGTACGCAGTATTTT. It is translated as CASSLRTSGSTGTQYF.

This rearrangement joins TRBV9 to TRBJ2-6; D remains unclear. V was pared by 4 bases and J by 1 base, with 12 bases between. Germline V gene data show CDR1 as SGDLS and CDR2 as YYNGEE. This CDR3 contains 16 residues. CDR3 residues: CASSSYHESGANVLTF. CDR3 nucleotides: TGTGCCAGCAGCTCTTATCACGAGTCTGGGGCCAACGTCCTGACTTTC.

For the CDR3, the DNA is TGTGCCAGCAGCTACATTTCCGGGACTAGCACAGATACGCAGTATTTT. The encoded protein is CASSYISGTSTDTQYF. The gene calls are TRBV7-3 and TRBJ2-3, with D possibly TRBD2 on 6 matching bases. Deletions cut 4 bases from V and 0 bases from J, with 14 bases between. This CDR3 comprises 16 residues. The germline gives CDR1 SGHTA, CDR2 FQGTGA.

The chain is built from TRBV28 and TRBJ1-2; D remains ambiguous. In germline, CDR1 is MDHEN, CDR2 SYDVKM. V gave up 4 bases and J gave up 4 bases, with 13 bases separating them. The CDR3 loop spans 14 amino acids. The CDR3 DNA sequence: TGTGCCAGCAGTTCCCGCCCCACAGCCTATGGCTACACCTTC. Encoded protein: CASSSRPTAYGYTF.

The chain joins TRBV6-5 to TRBJ1-1; 9 nucleotides line up with TRBD1. The germline V gene encodes CDR1 MNHEY and CDR2 SVGAGI. This CDR3 contains 14 residues. The V segment lost 8 bases and the J segment 5 bases; nucleotides outside the gene matches: 9. Here the CDR3 DNA reads TGTGCCAGCTCCTACAGGGGGCGGCGGACTGAAGCTTTCTTT. It is translated as CASSYRGRRTEAFF.

This chain joins TRBV3-1 (or the pseudogene TRBV3-2) and TRBJ2-2; D gene unclear. V lost 10 bases and J lost 6, with 12 bases in between. The CDR3 is 12 amino acids. Germline CDR1 is LGHDT and CDR2 is YNNKEL (reference sequence). The CDR3 reads CATPSGAGELFF. The DNA for the CDR3 is TGTGCCACCCCTAGTGGGGCCGGGGAGCTGTTTTTT.

The genes are TRBV13 and TRBJ1-2; D unclear. Trimming stripped 1 base from V and 0 bases from J, with 0 bases between. The CDR3 runs 12 residues. The germline V gene encodes CDR1 PRHDT and CDR2 FYEKMQ (reference sequence). CDR3 DNA sequence: TGTGCCAGCAGCTTAGCTAACTATGGCTACACCTTC. This sequence encodes CASSLANYGYTF.

The chain is built from TRBV7-2 and TRBJ1-2; the D is unclear. The CDR3 length is 13 residues. Trimming pared 1 base from V and 8 bases from J, leaving 11 bases between. Germline loops: CDR1 SGHTA, CDR2 FQGNSA. For the CDR3, the DNA is TGTGCCAGCAGCTTAGACTGGACGCGGGGCTACACCTTC. This gives the protein CASSLDWTRGYTF.